This passage covers 20 T cell receptor beta chains from one sample sequenced in a study of T cells after yellow fever vaccination. TCRdb re-called the 5' RACE reads through MiXCR, storing one row per CDR3 protein. The table records some 160,000 distinct CDR3 sequences, 6% to 7.5% of them present only once. Sequenced material: CD4+ T cells sorted from PBMCs, taken 4 to 6 days after the first yellow fever vaccination. These receptors originate from a young man who received the YFV17D yellow fever vaccine.

In this sample, this clonotype turned up many times. The CDR3 nucleotides read TGTGCCAGCAGTTATGTGCCTGACACTGAAGCTTTCTTT. This sequence encodes CASSYVPDTEAFF. The J gene is TRBJ1-1, the V gene TRBV6-6; unclear D gene. The CDR3 runs to 13 residues. The germline CDR1 and CDR2 sequences are MNHNY and SVGAGI (reference sequence). V was trimmed by 3 bases and J by 3 bases, leaving 8 bases between them.

This clonotype came up many times. The chain uses TRBV12-3 or TRBV12-4 and TRBJ1-2, with a tentative D call TRBD1 (6 bases). The CDR3 consists of 14 residues. The V end lost 6 bases, the J end lost 4 bases, and 15 bases lay between the germline ends. The CDR3 loop reads CASRNTGIGYGYTF. The CDR3 nucleotides are TGTGCCAGCAGAAATACAGGGATAGGCTATGGCTACACCTTC.

This clonotype has ten or more counts. J is TRBJ1-5 and V is TRBV2, with D possibly being TRBD1 (5 bases). The CDR3 consists of 14 residues. The V gene lost 7 bases and the J gene lost 3 bases, with 13 bases spanning the gap. Germline loops: CDR1 SNHLY, CDR2 FYNNEI. The CDR3 region has the DNA TGTGCCAGCACCCAGGGCAGGGTCAATCAGCCCCAGCATTTT. It specifies CASTQGRVNQPQHF.

To note about this clonotype: A much more abundant neighbour one base away suggests this may be a read error. The chain uses TRBV6-5 and TRBJ2-5; 9 nucleotides align to TRBD1. The CDR3 contains 16 residues. Germline CDR1 reads MNHEY; CDR2 reads SVGAGI. CDR3 protein: CVSSFHRGQGLETQYF. The DNA for the CDR3 is TGTGTCAGCAGTTTTCACAGGGGACAGGGTCTGGAGACCCAGTACTTC.

The rearrangement uses TRBV6-2 or TRBV6-3 and TRBJ2-5; TRBD2 matches at 7 bases. This CDR3 region has 12 residues. V dropped 4 bases and J dropped 6; count of bases not matched to a gene: 2. CDR1 is MNHEY, CDR2 SVGEGT, per germline. CDR3 loop: CASSLGGKTQYF. The CDR3 DNA is TGTGCCAGCAGTTTGGGGGGGAAGACCCAGTACTTC.

Here the CDR3 DNA reads TGTGCCAGCAGCTTATACAGGGGAGACACTGAAGCTTTCTTT. Protein: CASSLYRGDTEAFF. The chain is built from TRBV7-2 and TRBJ1-1, with TRBD1 matching 7 bases. Germline values: CDR1 SGHTA, CDR2 FQGNSA. The junction had 3 bases not matched to a gene; V was cut back by 2 bases and J by 3 bases. This CDR3 is built from 14 residues.

Note on this clonotype: A much larger clone differs from this one at a single base, so this may be a read error. The J gene is TRBJ1-5, the V gene TRBV7-9; 7 bases are a match to TRBD1. From germline, CDR1 is SEHNR and CDR2 FQNEAQ (reference sequence). V shed 5 bases, J shed 10 bases, and the junction held 11 bases outside the gene matches. This CDR3 has 14 amino acids. The CDR3 loop reads CASSDGGRGNPQHF. The CDR3 nucleotides read TGTGCCAGCAGCGACGGTGGCAGGGGGAACCCCCAGCATTTT.

This clonotype has more than one count but fewer than ten. The chain recombines TRBV10-3 with TRBJ2-1, with D unresolved. The V gene lost 6 bases and the J gene lost 0 bases, with 21 bases spanning the gap. Germline CDR1 and CDR2: ENHRY and SYGVKD. The CDR3 totals 18 residues. The CDR3 sequence: CAISLLRTGLGSYNEQFF. CDR3 in DNA: TGTGCCATCAGCCTCCTGAGGACGGGTCTAGGCTCCTACAATGAGCAGTTCTTC.

The sample holds many counts of this clonotype. The chain employs TRBV29-1 and TRBJ1-2, with D unresolved. Trimming took 5 bases from V and 4 from J, leaving 8 bases between them. This CDR3 has 11 residues. Per the germline V gene, CDR1 is SQVTM and CDR2 is ANQGSEA. The CDR3 sequence: CSVKGSYGYTF. DNA of the CDR3: TGCAGCGTTAAGGGCTCCTATGGCTACACCTTC.

The table lists this clonotype with a few counts. This rearrangement joins TRBV7-8 to TRBJ1-4; TRBD1 agrees at 7 bases. V trimming: 1 base; J trimming: 8 bases; junction bases outside the gene matches: 4. CDR1 is SGHVS and CDR2 is FQNEAQ in the germline V gene. The CDR3 contains 14 residues. The CDR3 DNA is TGTGCCAGCAGCTTAGATAGGGGGCGGGAAAAACTGTTTTTT. It yields the protein CASSLDRGREKLFF.

This clonotype was counted many times. The V call is TRBV2, the J call TRBJ2-5; 10 bases match TRBD2. The CDR3 sequence is 16 residues long. V lost 7 bases and J lost 5; bases outside the gene matches: 13. CDR1 and CDR2 (germline): SNHLY, FYNNEI. CDR3 sequence (DNA): TGTGCCAGCAAAGAAGGAGGAGCGGGGGGGCTGGAGACCCAGTACTTC. It codes for CASKEGGAGGLETQYF. Looking up the rest from reference TRBV2 and TRBJ2-5 gives the full variable domain: EPEVTQTPSHQVTQMGQEVILRCVPISNHLYFYWYRQILGQKVEFLVSFYNNEISEKSEIFDDQFSVERPDGSNFTLKIRSTKLEDSAMYFCASKEGGAGGLETQYFGPGTRLLVL.

This clonotype was recorded many times. This chain joins TRBV15 and TRBJ2-5; TRBD2 might be the D (7 bases). The CDR3 is made up of 16 amino acids. Germline V gene sequence: CDR1 LNHNV, CDR2 YYDKDF (reference sequence). The V and J ends lost 1 base and 6 bases respectively, with 18 bases between them. DNA of the CDR3: TGTGCCACCAGCAGAGGAGGAGGGGGGGCCGTTAAGACCCAGTACTTC. Translated, it gives CATSRGGGGAVKTQYF.

This clonotype was detected ten times or more. V usage is TRBV2 and J usage is TRBJ1-1; D may be TRBD1 (5 bases). The V gene's germline CDR1 is SNHLY and CDR2 FYNNEI. Trimming removed 4 bases from V and 4 bases from J, with 16 bases in between. The CDR3 runs to 15 residues. CDR3 coding DNA: TGTGCCAGCAGTGTCCGCCCGGGGGGAGGCACTGAAGCTTTCTTT. Translated: CASSVRPGGGTEAFF.

This chain links TRBV18 with TRBJ2-2, with D unresolved. CDR3 size: 15 residues. The V end lost 0 bases, the J end lost 0 bases, and 5 bases lay between the germline ends. In germline, CDR1 is KGHSH, CDR2 LQKENI. The CDR3 region is CASSPPAANTGELFF. The CDR3 nucleotides are TGTGCCAGCTCACCACCGGCCGCGAACACCGGGGAGCTGTTTTTT.

This clonotype was found a few times. The chain combines TRBV9 with TRBJ2-5, with TRBD2 matching 7 bases. Germline CDR1 reads SGDLS; CDR2 reads YYNGEE. V was clipped by 3 bases and J by 4 bases; unmatched bases: 12. The CDR3 consists of 16 residues. CDR3 residues: CASSAGPGSGAETQYF. The DNA of the CDR3 is TGTGCCAGCAGCGCCGGACCAGGGAGCGGGGCAGAGACCCAGTACTTC.

This clonotype was seen repeatedly, ten times or more. The chain couples TRBV28 to TRBJ2-5; no reliable D call. Looked up from germline, CDR1 is MDHEN and CDR2 is SYDVKM. With 3 bases removed from V and 0 bases from J, the gap between germline ends came to 23 bases. This CDR3 spans 19 amino acids. The CDR3 sequence is CASSFPARTSRPNQETQYF. CDR3 sequence (DNA): TGTGCCAGCAGTTTTCCCGCCCGAACCTCGAGGCCAAACCAAGAGACCCAGTACTTC.

This clonotype was recorded many times. The rearrangement uses TRBV20-1 and TRBJ1-6; 8 nucleotides align to TRBD1. CDR1 is DFQATT and CDR2 is SNEGSKA in the germline V gene (reference sequence). The CDR3 has 13 residues. The V and J ends lost 2 bases and 10 bases, in that order; junction bases with no gene match: 4. CDR3: CSARKDRESPLHF. The CDR3 DNA reads TGCAGTGCTAGAAAGGACAGGGAATCACCCCTCCACTTT.

The table lists this clonotype with many counts. The chain employs TRBV6-1 and TRBJ2-6, with D hard to call. The CDR3 has 16 amino acids. CDR1 is MNHNS, CDR2 SASEGT, per germline. Trimming removed 5 bases from V and 4 bases from J, with 15 bases in between. CDR3 in DNA: TGTGCCAGCAGTATCTCCCATCGGCCAGGGGCCAACGTCCTGACTTTC. Amino acids: CASSISHRPGANVLTF.

This clonotype was detected a few times. The chain recombines TRBV30 with TRBJ1-5; TRBD1 matches 8 bases. The CDR3 has 14 amino acids. V dropped 4 bases and J dropped 3; count of bases not matched to a gene: 5. In germline, CDR1 is GTSNPN, CDR2 SVGIG (reference sequence). DNA of the CDR3: TGTGCCTGGACTAAGACAGGGGCCAATCAGCCCCAGCATTTT. This codes for CAWTKTGANQPQHF.

This clonotype appeared many times. The rearrangement links TRBV5-1 to TRBJ2-3, with D maybe TRBD2 (6 bases). Germline CDR1 reads SGHRS; CDR2 reads YFSETQ. V was clipped by 0 bases and J by 0 bases, with 11 bases between them. The CDR3 runs to 16 residues. The CDR3 sequence is CASSLAGGASTDTQYF. The CDR3, as DNA: TGCGCCAGCAGCTTGGCTGGCGGGGCTAGCACAGATACGCAGTATTTT.